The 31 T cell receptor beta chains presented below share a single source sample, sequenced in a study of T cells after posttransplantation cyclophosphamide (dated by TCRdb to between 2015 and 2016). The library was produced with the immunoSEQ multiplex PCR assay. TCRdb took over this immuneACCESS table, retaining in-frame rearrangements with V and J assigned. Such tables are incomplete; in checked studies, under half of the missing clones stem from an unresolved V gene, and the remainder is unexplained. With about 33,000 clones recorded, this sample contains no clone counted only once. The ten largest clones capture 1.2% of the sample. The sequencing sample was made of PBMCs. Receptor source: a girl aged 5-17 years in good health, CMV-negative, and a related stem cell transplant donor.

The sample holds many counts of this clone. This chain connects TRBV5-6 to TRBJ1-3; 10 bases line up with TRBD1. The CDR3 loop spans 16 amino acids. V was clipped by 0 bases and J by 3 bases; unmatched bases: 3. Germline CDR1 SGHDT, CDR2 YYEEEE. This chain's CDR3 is CASSLVGQGFGNTIYF. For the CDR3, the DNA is TGTGCCAGCAGCTTGGTGGGACAGGGGTTTGGAAACACCATATATTTT.

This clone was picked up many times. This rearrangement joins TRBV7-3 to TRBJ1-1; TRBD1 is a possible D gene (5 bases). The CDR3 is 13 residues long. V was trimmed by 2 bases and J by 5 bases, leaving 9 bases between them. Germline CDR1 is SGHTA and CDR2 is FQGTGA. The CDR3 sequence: CASSLQGGTEAFF. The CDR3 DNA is TGTGCCAGCAGCTTACAGGGTGGGACTGAAGCTTTCTTT. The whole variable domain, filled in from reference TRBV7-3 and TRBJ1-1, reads GAGVSQTPSNKVTEKGKYVELRCDPISGHTALYWYRQSLGQGPEFLIYFQGTGAADDSGLPNDRFFAVRPEGSVSTLKIQRTERGDSAVYLCASSLQGGTEAFFGQGTRLTVV.

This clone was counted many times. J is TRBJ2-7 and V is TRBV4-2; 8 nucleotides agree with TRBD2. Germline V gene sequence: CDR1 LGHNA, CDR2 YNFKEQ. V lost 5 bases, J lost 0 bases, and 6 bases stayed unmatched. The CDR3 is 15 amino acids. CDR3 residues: CASSTLADSSYEQYF. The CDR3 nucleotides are TGTGCCAGCAGCACACTAGCGGATAGCTCCTACGAGCAGTACTTC.

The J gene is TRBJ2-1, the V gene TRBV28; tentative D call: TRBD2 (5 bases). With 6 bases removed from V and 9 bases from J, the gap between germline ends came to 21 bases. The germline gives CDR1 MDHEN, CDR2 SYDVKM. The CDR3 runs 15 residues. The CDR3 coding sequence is TGTGCCAGCAGACTGAGCGGACTCGCTCACCCTGAGCAGTTCTTC. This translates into CASRLSGLAHPEQFF.

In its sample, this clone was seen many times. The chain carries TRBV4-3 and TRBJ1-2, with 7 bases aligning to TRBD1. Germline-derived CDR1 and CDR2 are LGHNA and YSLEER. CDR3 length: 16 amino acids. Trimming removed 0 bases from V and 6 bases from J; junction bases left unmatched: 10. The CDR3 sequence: CASSQDLGGGGDGYTF. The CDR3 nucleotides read TGCGCCAGCAGCCAAGATCTTGGAGGGGGCGGCGATGGCTACACCTTC.

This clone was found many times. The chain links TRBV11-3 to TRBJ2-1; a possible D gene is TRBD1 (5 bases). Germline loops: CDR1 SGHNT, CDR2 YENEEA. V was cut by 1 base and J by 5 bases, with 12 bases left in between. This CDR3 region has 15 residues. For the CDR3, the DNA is TGTGCCAGCAGCTTAGCGGCAGGGTCTCACAATGAGCAGTTCTTC. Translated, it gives CASSLAAGSHNEQFF.

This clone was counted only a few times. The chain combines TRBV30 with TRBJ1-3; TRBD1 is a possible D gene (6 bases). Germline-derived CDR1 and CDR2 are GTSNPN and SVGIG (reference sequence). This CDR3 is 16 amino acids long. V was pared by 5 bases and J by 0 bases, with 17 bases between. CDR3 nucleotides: TGTGCCTGGGGACCGGGACAAGTCTTCTCTGGAAACACCATATATTTT. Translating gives CAWGPGQVFSGNTIYF.

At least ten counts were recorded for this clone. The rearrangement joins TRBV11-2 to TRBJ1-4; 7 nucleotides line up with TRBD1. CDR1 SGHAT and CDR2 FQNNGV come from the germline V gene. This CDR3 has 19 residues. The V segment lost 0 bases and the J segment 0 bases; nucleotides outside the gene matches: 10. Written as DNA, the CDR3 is TGTGCCAGCAGCTTAGATCGTTTGAACAGGGGTGCAACTAATGAAAAACTGTTTTTT. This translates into CASSLDRLNRGATNEKLFF.

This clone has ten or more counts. CDR3 residues: CASTDSYTDTQYF. In DNA form, the CDR3 reads TGTGCCAGTACCGACTCGTACACAGATACGCAGTATTTT. The chain is built from TRBV19 and TRBJ2-3; D call uncertain. Looked up from germline, CDR1 is LNHDA and CDR2 is SQIVND (reference sequence). This CDR3 has 13 residues. V lost 7 bases, J lost 2 bases, and 10 bases lay in between. The whole variable domain, filled in from reference TRBV19 and TRBJ2-3, reads DGGITQSPKYLFRKEGQNVTLSCEQNLNHDAMYWYRQDPGQGLRLIYYSQIVNDFQKGDIAEGYSVSREKKESFPLTVTSAQKNPTAFYLCASTDSYTDTQYFGPGTRLTVL.

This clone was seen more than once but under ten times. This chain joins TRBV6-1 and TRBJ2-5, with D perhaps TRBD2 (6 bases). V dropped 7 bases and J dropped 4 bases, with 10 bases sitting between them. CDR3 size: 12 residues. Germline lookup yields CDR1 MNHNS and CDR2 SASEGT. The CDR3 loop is CASTRGTETQYF. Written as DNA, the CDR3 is TGTGCCAGCACGCGGGGAACAGAGACCCAGTACTTC.

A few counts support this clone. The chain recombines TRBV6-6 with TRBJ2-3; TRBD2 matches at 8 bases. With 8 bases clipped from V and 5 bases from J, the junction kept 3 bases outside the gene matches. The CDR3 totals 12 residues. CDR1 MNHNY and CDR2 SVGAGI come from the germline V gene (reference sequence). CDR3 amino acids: CASGGRQDTQYF. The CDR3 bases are TGTGCCAGCGGCGGGAGGCAAGATACGCAGTATTTT.

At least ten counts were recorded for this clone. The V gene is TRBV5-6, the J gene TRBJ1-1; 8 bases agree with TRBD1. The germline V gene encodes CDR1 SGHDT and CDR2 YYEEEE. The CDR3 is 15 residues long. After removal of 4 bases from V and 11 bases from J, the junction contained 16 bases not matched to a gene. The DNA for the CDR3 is TGTGCCAGCAGCAGATGGACGACAGGGGTTGGGGGGGCTTTCTTT. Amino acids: CASSRWTTGVGGAFF.

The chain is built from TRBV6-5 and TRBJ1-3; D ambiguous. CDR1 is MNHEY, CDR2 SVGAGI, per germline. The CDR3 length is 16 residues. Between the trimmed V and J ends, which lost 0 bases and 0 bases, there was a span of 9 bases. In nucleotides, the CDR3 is TGTGCCAGCAGTTACTCGAGGCAGCCCTCTGGAAACACCATATATTTT. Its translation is CASSYSRQPSGNTIYF.

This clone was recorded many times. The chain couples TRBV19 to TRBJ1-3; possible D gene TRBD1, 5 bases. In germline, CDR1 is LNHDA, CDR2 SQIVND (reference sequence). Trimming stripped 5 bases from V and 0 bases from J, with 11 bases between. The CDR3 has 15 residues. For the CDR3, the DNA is TGTGCCAGTAGTGTCCTCGGGGGCTCTGGAAACACCATATATTTT. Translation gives CASSVLGGSGNTIYF.

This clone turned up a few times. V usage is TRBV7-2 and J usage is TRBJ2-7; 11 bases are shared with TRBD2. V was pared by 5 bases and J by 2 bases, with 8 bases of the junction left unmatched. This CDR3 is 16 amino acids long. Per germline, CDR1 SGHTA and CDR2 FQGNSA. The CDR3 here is CASSGLAGGEPYEQYF. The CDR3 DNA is TGTGCCAGCAGCGGCCTAGCGGGAGGTGAACCCTACGAGCAGTACTTC. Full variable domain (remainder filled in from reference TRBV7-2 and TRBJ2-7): GAGVSQSPSNKVTEKGKDVELRCDPISGHTALYWYRQSLGQGLEFLIYFQGNSAPDKSGLPSDRFSAERTGGSVSTLTIQRTQQEDSAVYLCASSGLAGGEPYEQYFGPGTRLTVT.

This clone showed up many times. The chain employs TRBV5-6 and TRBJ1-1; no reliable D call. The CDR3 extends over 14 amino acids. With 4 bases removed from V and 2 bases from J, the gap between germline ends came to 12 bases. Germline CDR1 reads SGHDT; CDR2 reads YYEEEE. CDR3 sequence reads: CASSRIDTNTEAFF. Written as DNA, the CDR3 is TGTGCCAGCAGCAGGATCGACACAAACACTGAAGCTTTCTTT. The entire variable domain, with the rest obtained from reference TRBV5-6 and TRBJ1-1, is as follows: DAGVTQSPTHLIKTRGQQVTLRCSPKSGHDTVSWYQQALGQGPQFIFQYYEEEERQRGNFPDRFSGHQFPNYSSELNVNALLLGDSALYLCASSRIDTNTEAFFGQGTRLTVV.

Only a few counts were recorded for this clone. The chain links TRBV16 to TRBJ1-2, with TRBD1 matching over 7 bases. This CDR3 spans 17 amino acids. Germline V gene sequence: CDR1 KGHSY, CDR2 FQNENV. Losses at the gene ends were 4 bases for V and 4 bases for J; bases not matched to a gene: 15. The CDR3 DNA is TGTGCCAGCAGCCCACTTTCCGACAGGGTGACTCTCTATGGCTACACCTTC. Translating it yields CASSPLSDRVTLYGYTF.

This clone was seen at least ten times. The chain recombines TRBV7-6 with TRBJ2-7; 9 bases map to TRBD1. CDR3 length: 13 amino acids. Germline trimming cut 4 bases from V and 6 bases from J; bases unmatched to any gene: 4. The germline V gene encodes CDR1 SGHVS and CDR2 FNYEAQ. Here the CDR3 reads CASSSGTGREQYF. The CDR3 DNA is TGTGCCAGCAGCTCCGGGACAGGGCGCGAGCAGTACTTC.

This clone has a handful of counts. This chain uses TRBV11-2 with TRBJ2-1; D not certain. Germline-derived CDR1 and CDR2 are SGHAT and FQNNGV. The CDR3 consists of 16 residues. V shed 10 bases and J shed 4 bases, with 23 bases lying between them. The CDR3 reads CATRHLKAAYYNEQFF. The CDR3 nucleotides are TGTGCCACCAGACATCTCAAGGCAGCGTATTACAATGAGCAGTTCTTC.

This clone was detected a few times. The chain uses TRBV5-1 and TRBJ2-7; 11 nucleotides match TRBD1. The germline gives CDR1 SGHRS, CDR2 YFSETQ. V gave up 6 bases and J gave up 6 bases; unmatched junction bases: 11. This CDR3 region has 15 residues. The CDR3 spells CASTRGGQGVSEQYF. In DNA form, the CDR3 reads TGCGCCAGCACCCGGGGGGGACAGGGGGTCTCCGAGCAGTACTTC.

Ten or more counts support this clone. The CDR3: CASSLQGADTEAFF. In DNA form, the CDR3 reads TGTGCCAGTAGTTTACAGGGGGCGGACACTGAAGCTTTCTTT. The chain joins TRBV19 to TRBJ1-1; 9 bases line up with TRBD1. V shed 5 bases, J shed 3 bases, and the junction held 4 bases outside the gene matches. Germline values: CDR1 LNHDA, CDR2 SQIVND (reference sequence). This CDR3 has 14 residues.

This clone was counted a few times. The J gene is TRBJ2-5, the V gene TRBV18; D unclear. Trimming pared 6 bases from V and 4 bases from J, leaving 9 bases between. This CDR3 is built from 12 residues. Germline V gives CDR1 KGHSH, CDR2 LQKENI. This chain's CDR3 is CASSGGAETQYF. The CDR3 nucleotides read TGTGCCAGCTCCGGCGGTGCAGAGACCCAGTACTTC.

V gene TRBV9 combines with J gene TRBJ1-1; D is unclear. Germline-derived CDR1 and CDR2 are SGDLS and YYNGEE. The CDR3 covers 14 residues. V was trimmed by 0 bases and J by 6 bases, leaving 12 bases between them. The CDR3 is CASSVESRWAEAFF. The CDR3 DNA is TGTGCCAGCAGCGTAGAAAGCAGGTGGGCTGAAGCTTTCTTT. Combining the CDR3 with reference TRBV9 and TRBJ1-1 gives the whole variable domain DSGVTQTPKHLITATGQRVTLRCSPRSGDLSVYWYQQSLDQGLQFLIQYYNGEERAKGNILERFSAQQFPDLHSELNLSSLELGDSALYFCASSVESRWAEAFFGQGTRLTVV.

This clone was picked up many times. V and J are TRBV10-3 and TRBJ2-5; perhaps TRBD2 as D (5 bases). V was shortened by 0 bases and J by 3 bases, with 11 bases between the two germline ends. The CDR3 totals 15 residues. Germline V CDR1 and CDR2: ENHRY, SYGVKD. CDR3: CAISESRARKETQYF. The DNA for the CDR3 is TGTGCCATCAGTGAGTCGCGGGCGCGGAAAGAGACCCAGTACTTC.

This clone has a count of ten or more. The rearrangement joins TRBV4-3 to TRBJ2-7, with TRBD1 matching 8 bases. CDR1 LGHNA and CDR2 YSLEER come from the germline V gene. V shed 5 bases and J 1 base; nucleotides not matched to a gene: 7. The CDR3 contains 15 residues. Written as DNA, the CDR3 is TGCGCCAGCAGCTTTGGGACAGGCGCGTCCTACGAGCAGTACTTC. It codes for CASSFGTGASYEQYF.

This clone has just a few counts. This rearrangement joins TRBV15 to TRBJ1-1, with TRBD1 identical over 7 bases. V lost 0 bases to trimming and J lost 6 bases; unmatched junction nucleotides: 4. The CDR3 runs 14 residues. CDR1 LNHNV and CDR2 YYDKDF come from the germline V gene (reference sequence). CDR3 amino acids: CATSRDRGVSEAFF. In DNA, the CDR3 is TGTGCCACCAGCAGAGACAGGGGGGTTTCTGAAGCTTTCTTT.

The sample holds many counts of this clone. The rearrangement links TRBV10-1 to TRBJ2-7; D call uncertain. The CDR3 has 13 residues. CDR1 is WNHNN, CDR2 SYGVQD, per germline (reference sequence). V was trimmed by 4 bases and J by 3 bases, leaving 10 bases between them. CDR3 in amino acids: CASSANSYYEQYF. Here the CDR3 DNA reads TGCGCCAGCAGTGCTAATAGCTACTACGAGCAGTACTTC.

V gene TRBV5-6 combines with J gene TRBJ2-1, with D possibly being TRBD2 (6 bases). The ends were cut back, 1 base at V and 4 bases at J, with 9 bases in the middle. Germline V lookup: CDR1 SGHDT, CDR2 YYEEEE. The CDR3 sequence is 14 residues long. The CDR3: CASSLYGGYNEQFF. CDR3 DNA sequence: TGTGCCAGCAGCTTGTACGGGGGATACAATGAGCAGTTCTTC.

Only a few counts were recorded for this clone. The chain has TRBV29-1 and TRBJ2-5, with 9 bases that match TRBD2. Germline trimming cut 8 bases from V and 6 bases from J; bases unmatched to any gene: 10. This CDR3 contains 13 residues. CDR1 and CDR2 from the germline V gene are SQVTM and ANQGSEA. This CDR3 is CSSLLRGGQTQYF. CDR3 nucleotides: TGCAGCTCCCTCCTGCGGGGGGGCCAGACCCAGTACTTC.

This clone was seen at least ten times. The DNA of the CDR3 is TGTGCCAGCAGTTCCGGGACAGGGAACAATCAGCCCCAGCATTTT. Its protein product is CASSSGTGNNQPQHF. This chain uses TRBV28 with TRBJ1-5, with 9 bases lining up with TRBD1. Germline V gene lookup returns CDR1 MDHEN and CDR2 SYDVKM. The CDR3 consists of 15 residues. Trimming at V came to 4 bases and at J to 3 bases, leaving 4 bases not matched to a gene.

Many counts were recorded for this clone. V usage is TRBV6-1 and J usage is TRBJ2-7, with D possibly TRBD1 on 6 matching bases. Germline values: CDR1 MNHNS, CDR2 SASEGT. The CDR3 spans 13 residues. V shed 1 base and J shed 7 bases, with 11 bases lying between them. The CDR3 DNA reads TGTGCCAGCAGTGAAGTGAGGGGGTGGGAGCAGTACTTC. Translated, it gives CASSEVRGWEQYF.